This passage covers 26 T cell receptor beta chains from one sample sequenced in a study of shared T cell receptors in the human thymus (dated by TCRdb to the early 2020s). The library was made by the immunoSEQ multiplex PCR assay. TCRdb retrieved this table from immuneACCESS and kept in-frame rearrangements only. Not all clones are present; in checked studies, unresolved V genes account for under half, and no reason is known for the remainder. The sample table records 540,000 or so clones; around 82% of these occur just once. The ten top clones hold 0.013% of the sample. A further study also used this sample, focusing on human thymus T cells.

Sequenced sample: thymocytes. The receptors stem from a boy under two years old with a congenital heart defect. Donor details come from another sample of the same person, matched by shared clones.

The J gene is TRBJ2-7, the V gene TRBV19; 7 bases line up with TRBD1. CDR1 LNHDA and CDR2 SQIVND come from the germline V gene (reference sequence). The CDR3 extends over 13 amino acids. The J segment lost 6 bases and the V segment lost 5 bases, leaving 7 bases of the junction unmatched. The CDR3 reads CASSASTGSEQYF. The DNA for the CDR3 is TGTGCCAGTAGTGCTTCGACAGGGAGCGAGCAGTACTTC.

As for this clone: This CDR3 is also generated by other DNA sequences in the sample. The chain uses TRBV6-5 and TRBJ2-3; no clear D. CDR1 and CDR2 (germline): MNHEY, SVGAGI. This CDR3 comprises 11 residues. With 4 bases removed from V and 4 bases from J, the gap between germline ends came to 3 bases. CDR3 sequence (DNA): TGTGCCAGCAGTTTAGCAGATACGCAGTATTTT. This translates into CASSLADTQYF.

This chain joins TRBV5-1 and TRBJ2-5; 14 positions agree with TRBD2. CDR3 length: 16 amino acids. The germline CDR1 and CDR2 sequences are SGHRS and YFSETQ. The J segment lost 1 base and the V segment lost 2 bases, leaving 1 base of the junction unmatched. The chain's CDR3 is CASSFGLAGGQETQYF. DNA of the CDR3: TGCGCCAGCAGCTTCGGACTAGCGGGGGGCCAAGAGACCCAGTACTTC. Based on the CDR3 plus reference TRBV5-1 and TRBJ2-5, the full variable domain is KAGVTQTPRYLIKTRGQQVTLSCSPISGHRSVSWYQQTPGQGLQFLFEYFSETQRNKGNFPGRFSGRQFSNSRSEMNVSTLELGDSALYLCASSFGLAGGQETQYFGPGTRLLVL.

The CDR3 region is CATKNREERDEQYF. The CDR3 DNA follows: TGTGCCACAAAAAACCGGGAGGAGAGAGACGAGCAGTACTTC. The genes are TRBV28 and TRBJ2-7; 7 nucleotides match TRBD2. Germline V CDR1 and CDR2: MDHEN, SYDVKM. The CDR3 extends over 14 amino acids. The trim removed 10 bases at V and 5 bases at J, leaving 14 bases unmatched.

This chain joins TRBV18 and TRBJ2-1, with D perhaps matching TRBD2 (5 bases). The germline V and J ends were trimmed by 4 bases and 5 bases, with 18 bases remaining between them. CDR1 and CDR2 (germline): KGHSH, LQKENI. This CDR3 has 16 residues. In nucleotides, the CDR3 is TGTGCCAGCTCACGTTTGCAACTAGTTGGACACAATGAGCAGTTCTTC. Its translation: CASSRLQLVGHNEQFF.

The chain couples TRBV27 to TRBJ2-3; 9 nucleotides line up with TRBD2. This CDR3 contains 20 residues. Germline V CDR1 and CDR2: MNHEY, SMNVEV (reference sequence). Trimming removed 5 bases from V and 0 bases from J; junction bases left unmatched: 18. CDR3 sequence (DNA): TGTGCCAGCAGTCCTATATGGCGGGGGATAGCGGGAGCCAGCACAGATACGCAGTATTTT. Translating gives CASSPIWRGIAGASTDTQYF.

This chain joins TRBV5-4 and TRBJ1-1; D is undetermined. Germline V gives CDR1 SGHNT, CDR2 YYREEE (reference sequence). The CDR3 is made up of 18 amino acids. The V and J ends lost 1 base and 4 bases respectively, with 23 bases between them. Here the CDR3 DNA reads TGTGCCAGCAGCTTGAGGCACAGCACCAAGGCCCCCGGCACTGAAGCTTTCTTT. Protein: CASSLRHSTKAPGTEAFF.

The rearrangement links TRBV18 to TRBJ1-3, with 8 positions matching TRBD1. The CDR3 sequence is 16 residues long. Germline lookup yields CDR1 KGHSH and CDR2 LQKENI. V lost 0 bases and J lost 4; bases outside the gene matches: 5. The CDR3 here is CASSPPDREAGNTIYF. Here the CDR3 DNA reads TGTGCCAGCTCACCACCGGACAGGGAGGCGGGAAACACCATATATTTT.

CDR3 DNA sequence: TGCGCCAGCAGCTTGGGCGGGGAAACAGATACGCAGTATTTT. Its translation is CASSLGGETDTQYF. The chain uses TRBV5-1 and TRBJ2-3; the D gene is possibly TRBD2 (6 bases). V was clipped by 0 bases and J by 3 bases, with 8 bases between them. The CDR3 is 14 amino acids. Germline V lookup: CDR1 SGHRS, CDR2 YFSETQ.

The CDR3 is CASSLAGGLAASSYEQYF. DNA of the CDR3: TGCGCCAGCAGCTTGGCCGGGGGCCTAGCGGCTAGCTCCTACGAGCAGTACTTC. This chain connects TRBV5-1 to TRBJ2-7; maybe TRBD2 (7 bases). The CDR3 length is 18 residues. The germline V gene encodes CDR1 SGHRS and CDR2 YFSETQ. The V end lost 0 bases, the J end lost 0 bases, and 19 bases lay between the germline ends.

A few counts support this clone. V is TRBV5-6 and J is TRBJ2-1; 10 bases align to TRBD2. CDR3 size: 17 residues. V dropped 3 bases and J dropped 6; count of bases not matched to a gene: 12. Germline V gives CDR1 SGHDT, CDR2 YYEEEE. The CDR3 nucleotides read TGTGCCAGCAGCTCTGGCCAAGCGGGAGGGCCTCCCAATGAGCAGTTCTTC. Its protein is CASSSGQAGGPPNEQFF.

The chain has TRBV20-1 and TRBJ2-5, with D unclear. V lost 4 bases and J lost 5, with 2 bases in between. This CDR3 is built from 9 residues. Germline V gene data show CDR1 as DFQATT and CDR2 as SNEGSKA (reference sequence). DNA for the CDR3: TGCAGTGCTACGGAGACCCAGTACTTC. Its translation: CSATETQYF.

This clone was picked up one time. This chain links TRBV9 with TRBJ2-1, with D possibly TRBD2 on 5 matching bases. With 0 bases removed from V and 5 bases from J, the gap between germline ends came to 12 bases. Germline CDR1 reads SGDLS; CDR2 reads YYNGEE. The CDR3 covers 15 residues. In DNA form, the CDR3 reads TGTGCCAGCAGCGTAGGCCCCGGGAAAAACAATGAGCAGTTCTTC. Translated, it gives CASSVGPGKNNEQFF. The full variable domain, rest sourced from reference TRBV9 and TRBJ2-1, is DSGVTQTPKHLITATGQRVTLRCSPRSGDLSVYWYQQSLDQGLQFLIQYYNGEERAKGNILERFSAQQFPDLHSELNLSSLELGDSALYFCASSVGPGKNNEQFFGPGTRLTVL.

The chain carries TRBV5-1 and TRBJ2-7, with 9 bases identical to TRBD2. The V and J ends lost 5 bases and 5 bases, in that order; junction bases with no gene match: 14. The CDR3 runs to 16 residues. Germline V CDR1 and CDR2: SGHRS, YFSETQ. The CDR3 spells CASSWPSGAPNHEQYF. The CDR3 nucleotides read TGCGCCAGCAGTTGGCCTAGCGGGGCCCCTAATCACGAGCAGTACTTC.

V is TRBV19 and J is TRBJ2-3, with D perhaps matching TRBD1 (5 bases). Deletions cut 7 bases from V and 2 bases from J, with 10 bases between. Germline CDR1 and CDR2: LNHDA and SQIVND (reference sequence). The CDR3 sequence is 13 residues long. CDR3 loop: CASKAGYTDTQYF. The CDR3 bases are TGTGCCAGTAAGGCAGGGTACACAGATACGCAGTATTTT. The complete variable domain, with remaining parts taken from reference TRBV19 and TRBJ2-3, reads DGGITQSPKYLFRKEGQNVTLSCEQNLNHDAMYWYRQDPGQGLRLIYYSQIVNDFQKGDIAEGYSVSREKKESFPLTVTSAQKNPTAFYLCASKAGYTDTQYFGPGTRLTVL.

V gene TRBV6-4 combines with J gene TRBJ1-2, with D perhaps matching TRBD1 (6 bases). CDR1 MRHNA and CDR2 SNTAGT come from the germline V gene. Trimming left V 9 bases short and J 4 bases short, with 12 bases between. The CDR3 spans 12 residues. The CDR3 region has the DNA TGTGCCAGGGACAGCCCGCGCTATGGCTACACCTTC. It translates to CARDSPRYGYTF.

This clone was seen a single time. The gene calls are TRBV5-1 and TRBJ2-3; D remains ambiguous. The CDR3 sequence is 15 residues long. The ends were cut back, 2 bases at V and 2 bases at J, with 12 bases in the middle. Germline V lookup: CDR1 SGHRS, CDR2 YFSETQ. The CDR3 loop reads CASSFNPLSTDTQYF. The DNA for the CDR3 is TGCGCCAGCAGCTTTAACCCACTATCCACAGATACGCAGTATTTT.

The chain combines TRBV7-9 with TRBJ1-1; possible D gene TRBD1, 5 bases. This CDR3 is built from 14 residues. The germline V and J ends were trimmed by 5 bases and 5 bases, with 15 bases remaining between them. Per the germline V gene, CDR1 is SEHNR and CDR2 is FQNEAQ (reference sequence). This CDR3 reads CASSPRQNLTEAFF. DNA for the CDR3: TGTGCCAGCAGCCCGCGACAGAACTTGACTGAAGCTTTCTTT.

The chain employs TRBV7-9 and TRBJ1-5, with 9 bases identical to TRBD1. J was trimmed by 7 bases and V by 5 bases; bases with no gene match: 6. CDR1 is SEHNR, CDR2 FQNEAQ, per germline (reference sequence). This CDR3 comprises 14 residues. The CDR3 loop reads CASSGDRGDQPQHF. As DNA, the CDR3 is TGTGCCAGCAGCGGTGACAGGGGGGACCAGCCCCAGCATTTT.

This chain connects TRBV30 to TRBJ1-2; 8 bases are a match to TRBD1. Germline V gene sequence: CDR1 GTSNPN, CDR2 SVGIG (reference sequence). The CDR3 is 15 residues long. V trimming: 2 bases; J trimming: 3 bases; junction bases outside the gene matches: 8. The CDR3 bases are TGTGCCTGGAGTCGCCAGGGGGCGCCGGACTATGGCTACACCTTC. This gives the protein CAWSRQGAPDYGYTF.

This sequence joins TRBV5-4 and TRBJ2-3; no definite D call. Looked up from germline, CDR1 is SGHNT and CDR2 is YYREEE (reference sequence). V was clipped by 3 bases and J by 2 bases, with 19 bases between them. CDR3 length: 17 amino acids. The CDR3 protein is CASSSGFRVRNTDTQYF. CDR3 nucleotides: TGTGCCAGCAGCTCAGGCTTTCGAGTCCGGAACACAGATACGCAGTATTTT.

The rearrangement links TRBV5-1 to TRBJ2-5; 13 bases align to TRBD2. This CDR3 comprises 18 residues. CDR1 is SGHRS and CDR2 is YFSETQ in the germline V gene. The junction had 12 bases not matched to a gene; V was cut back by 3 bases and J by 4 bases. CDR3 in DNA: TGCGCCAGCAGCTCCCCCACCAGGACTAGCGGGAGAGGAGAGACCCAGTACTTC. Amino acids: CASSSPTRTSGRGETQYF.

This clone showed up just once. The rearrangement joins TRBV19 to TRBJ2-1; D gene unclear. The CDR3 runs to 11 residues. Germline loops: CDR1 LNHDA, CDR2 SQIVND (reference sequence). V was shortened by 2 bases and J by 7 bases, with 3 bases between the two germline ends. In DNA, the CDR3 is TGTGCCAGTAGTATACCGAATGAGCAGTTCTTC. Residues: CASSIPNEQFF.

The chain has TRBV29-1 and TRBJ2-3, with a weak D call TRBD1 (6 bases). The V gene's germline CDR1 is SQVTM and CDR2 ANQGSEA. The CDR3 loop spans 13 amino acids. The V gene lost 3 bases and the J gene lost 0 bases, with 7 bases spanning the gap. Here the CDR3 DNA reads TGCAGCGTTGAGCAGGGGAGCACAGATACGCAGTATTTT. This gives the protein CSVEQGSTDTQYF.

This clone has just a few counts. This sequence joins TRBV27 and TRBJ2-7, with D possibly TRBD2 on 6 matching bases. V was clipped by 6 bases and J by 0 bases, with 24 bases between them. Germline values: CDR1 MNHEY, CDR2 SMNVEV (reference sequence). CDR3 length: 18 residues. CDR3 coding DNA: TGTGCCAGCAGCCCCCGCCCCCCTCCTAGCGAAAGCTCCTACGAGCAGTACTTC. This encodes CASSPRPPPSESSYEQYF.

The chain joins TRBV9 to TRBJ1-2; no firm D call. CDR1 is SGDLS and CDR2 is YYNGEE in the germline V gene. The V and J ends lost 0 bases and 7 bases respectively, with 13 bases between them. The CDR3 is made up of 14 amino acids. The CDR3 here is CASSVVPGRFGYTF. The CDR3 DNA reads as TGTGCCAGCAGCGTAGTGCCAGGCCGTTTTGGCTACACCTTC.